This T cell receptor beta chain was recorded in a study of control samples from healthy donors and cancer patients. Germline V gives CDR1 LGHDT, CDR2 YNNKEL (reference sequence). The germline V and J ends were trimmed by 7 bases and 0 bases, with 12 bases remaining between them. This CDR3 is 15 amino acids long. Profiling relied on immunoSEQ multiplex PCR, and the TCRdb table lists in-frame clones only, not all of them. In the table there are about 110,000 clones, 80% to 90% of which are singletons. This clonotype was obtained from a woman aged 50 to 60 in good health. The chain joins TRBV3-1 (or the pseudogene TRBV3-2) to TRBJ2-2, with D maybe TRBD1 (7 bases). Sequenced material: blood. CDR3: CASTRGTANTGELFF. The CDR3 DNA sequence: TGTGCCAGCACCCGGGGGACAGCGAACACCGGGGAGCTGTTTTTT.